This T cell receptor (beta chain) was recorded in a study of shared clonotypes between healthy human individuals. The germline V gene has CDR1 GTSNPN and CDR2 SVGIG (reference sequence). This CDR3 contains 14 residues. V was trimmed by 4 bases and J by 2 bases, leaving 11 bases between them. This clone was recorded a few times. Its antigen remains unidentified. Several immunoSEQ plates received, in even portions, the genomic DNA of each subset. Method: immunoSEQ multiplex PCR; TCRdb's copy keeps in-frame clones and lacks some. The table has about 2.4 million clones, 80% to 95% seen once. Study results and limitations: Represented genetic and exposure-history diversity was restricted by having few donors.

This TCR came from a young man in good health. Some clones in this sample may be carry-over from other donors' samples. The sequencing input was naive CD4+ T cells from PBMCs. Documented subset: CD45RA+ positively selected. J is TRBJ1-4 and V is TRBV30; TRBD1 might be the D (5 bases). Here the CDR3 reads CAWNSGVTNEKLFF. The DNA for the CDR3 is TGTGCCTGGAACTCGGGGGTGACTAATGAAAAACTGTTTTTT.